Following are 24 T cell receptor beta chains from one sample sequenced in a study of early T cells in non-severe SARS-CoV-2 infection. TCRdb used MiXCR to reprocess the 5' RACE reads, holding one entry per CDR3 protein. Found here are about 54,000 distinct CDR3 sequences, about 6.4% of them singletons; the top ten hold roughly 5%. The specimen was whole blood, collected at baseline. Source of these receptors: an adult who was a healthcare worker with PCR-confirmed SARS-CoV-2 infection or an uninfected control (not recorded which).

This clonotype was picked up many times. The chain joins TRBV29-1 to TRBJ1-1, with a weak D call TRBD1 (5 bases). The germline gives CDR1 SQVTM, CDR2 ANQGSEA. The CDR3 loop spans 14 amino acids. Deletions cut 5 bases from V and 1 base from J, with 14 bases between. This chain's CDR3 is CSVKPGLQNTEAFF. The CDR3 coding sequence is TGCAGCGTTAAACCGGGACTGCAGAACACTGAAGCTTTCTTT.

V and J are TRBV28 and TRBJ2-3, with 9 bases that match TRBD2. The V segment lost 5 bases and the J segment 10 bases; nucleotides outside the gene matches: 13. The CDR3 runs 15 residues. CDR1 and CDR2 from the germline V gene are MDHEN and SYDVKM. CDR3 in amino acids: CASSPRSSGVPSQYF. Written as DNA, the CDR3 is TGTGCCAGCAGTCCTCGCTCTAGCGGGGTTCCCTCGCAGTATTTT.

The V call is TRBV7-2, the J call TRBJ2-3; D may be TRBD1 (7 bases). The length of the CDR3 is 15 residues. Trimming left V 6 bases short and J 0 bases short, with 13 bases between. Germline CDR1 reads SGHTA; CDR2 reads FQGNSA. The CDR3 nucleotides read TGTGCCAGCAGTTACGGGGGACAGAGCACAGATACGCAGTATTTT. As protein: CASSYGGQSTDTQYF.

This clonotype has at least ten counts. The chain carries TRBV28 and TRBJ2-4, with D tentatively TRBD2 (7 bases). Germline values: CDR1 MDHEN, CDR2 SYDVKM. Trimming took off 2 bases at V and 12 bases at J, with 17 bases between the two ends. The CDR3 is 14 amino acids. DNA for the CDR3: TGTGCCAGCAGTTTACGGGGGGCGGTGTTAGCTCAGTACTTC. Its translation is CASSLRGAVLAQYF.

A word on this clonotype: A much more abundant neighbour one base away suggests this may be a read error. The chain has TRBV6-1 and TRBJ2-7, with D hard to call. CDR1 is MNHNS, CDR2 SASEGT, per germline. The CDR3 loop spans 13 amino acids. V shed 2 bases and J shed 4 bases, with 9 bases lying between them. In DNA, the CDR3 is TGTGCCAGCAGTGAAAGCCGAGGATACGAGCAGTACTTC. Amino acid sequence: CASSESRGYEQYF.

This clonotype was seen at least ten times. This rearrangement joins TRBV29-1 to TRBJ1-2; the D is unclear. The CDR3 is made up of 13 amino acids. With 6 bases removed from V and 6 bases from J, the gap between germline ends came to 17 bases. The germline V gene has CDR1 SQVTM and CDR2 ANQGSEA. In nucleotides, the CDR3 is TGCAGCGTGCCACCTGGGCCCTACCATGGCTACACCTTC. Encoded protein: CSVPPGPYHGYTF. Together with reference TRBV29-1 and TRBJ1-2, the CDR3 gives the full variable domain: SAVISQKPSRDICQRGTSLTIQCQVDSQVTMMFWYRQQPGQSLTLIATANQGSEATYESGFVIDKFPISRPNLTFSTLTVSNMSPEDSSIYLCSVPPGPYHGYTFGSGTRLTVV.

The chain links TRBV7-2 to TRBJ2-1; D is perhaps TRBD1 (6 bases). Trimming left V 1 base short and J 2 bases short, with 9 bases between. Germline loops: CDR1 SGHTA, CDR2 FQGNSA. This CDR3 has 15 amino acids. The CDR3 protein is CASSLENRAYNEQFF. As DNA, the CDR3 is TGTGCCAGCAGCTTAGAGAACAGGGCCTACAATGAGCAGTTCTTC.

The chain is built from TRBV7-2 and TRBJ1-6; 7 positions agree with TRBD1. The J segment lost 7 bases and the V segment lost 2 bases, leaving 8 bases of the junction unmatched. Per the germline V gene, CDR1 is SGHTA and CDR2 is FQGNSA. The CDR3 totals 16 residues. CDR3 residues: CASSLRGQGKNSPLHF. DNA of the CDR3: TGTGCCAGCAGCTTAAGGGGGCAGGGGAAGAATTCACCCCTCCACTTT. The full variable domain, its missing parts supplied by reference TRBV7-2 and TRBJ1-6, is GAGVSQSPSNKVTEKGKDVELRCDPISGHTALYWYRQSLGQGLEFLIYFQGNSAPDKSGLPSDRFSAERTGGSVSTLTIQRTQQEDSAVYLCASSLRGQGKNSPLHFGNGTRLTVT.

This clonotype was seen more than once but under ten times. J is TRBJ2-3 and V is TRBV7-9, with 8 bases fitting TRBD2. Germline-derived CDR1 and CDR2 are SEHNR and FQNEAQ (reference sequence). Germline trimming cut 5 bases from V and 2 bases from J; bases unmatched to any gene: 6. This CDR3 has 15 amino acids. The CDR3 protein is CASSATSALTDTQYF. CDR3 nucleotide sequence: TGTGCCAGCAGCGCGACTAGCGCCCTCACAGATACGCAGTATTTT. The entire variable domain, with the rest obtained from reference TRBV7-9 and TRBJ2-3, is as follows: DTGVSQNPRHKITKRGQNVTFRCDPISEHNRLYWYRQTLGQGPEFLTYFQNEAQLEKSRLLSDRFSAERPKGSFSTLEIQRTEQGDSAMYLCASSATSALTDTQYFGPGTRLTVL.

The table lists this clonotype with many counts. The gene calls are TRBV10-1 and TRBJ2-1, with D tentatively TRBD1 (6 bases). The ends were cut back, 6 bases at V and 0 bases at J, with 12 bases in the middle. This CDR3 comprises 15 residues. Looked up from germline, CDR1 is WNHNN and CDR2 is SYGVQD (reference sequence). CDR3 nucleotide sequence: TGCGCCAGCAGCCGGACAGAAAGCTCCTACAATGAGCAGTTCTTC. It yields the protein CASSRTESSYNEQFF.

This clonotype was observed a handful of times. The chain carries TRBV13 and TRBJ1-2; D remains ambiguous. The V end was cut by 1 base, the J end by 4 bases, with 10 bases between. The V gene's germline CDR1 is PRHDT and CDR2 FYEKMQ (reference sequence). The CDR3 runs 14 residues. The CDR3 loop reads CASSLDAEAYGYTF. The CDR3 DNA reads TGTGCCAGCAGCTTAGATGCGGAGGCCTATGGCTACACCTTC. Complete variable domain (other parts from reference TRBV13 and TRBJ1-2): AAGVIQSPRHLIKEKRETATLKCYPIPRHDTVYWYQQGPGQDPQFLISFYEKMQSDKGSIPDRFSAQQFSDYHSELNMSSLELGDSALYFCASSLDAEAYGYTFGSGTRLTVV.

In its sample, this clonotype was seen many times. The chain couples TRBV20-1 to TRBJ1-5, with 7 bases fitting TRBD1. The CDR3 is 14 residues long. V trimming: 6 bases; J trimming: 2 bases; junction bases outside the gene matches: 7. Germline V gene data show CDR1 as DFQATT and CDR2 as SNEGSKA (reference sequence). For the CDR3, the DNA is TGCAGTGCAATCGACAGGGTCGGCAATCAGCCCCAGCATTTT. Its protein is CSAIDRVGNQPQHF.

This clonotype was seen only a few times. J is TRBJ1-1 and V is TRBV2, with 9 positions matching TRBD1. The V gene end was trimmed by 6 bases and the J gene end by 8 bases; junction bases not matched to a gene: 1. The CDR3 sequence is 11 residues long. Per the germline V gene, CDR1 is SNHLY and CDR2 is FYNNEI. The CDR3 nucleotides are TGTGCCAGCAGAGACAGGGGGGAAGCTTTCTTT. Protein sequence: CASRDRGEAFF. Based on the CDR3 plus reference TRBV2 and TRBJ1-1, the full variable domain is EPEVTQTPSHQVTQMGQEVILRCVPISNHLYFYWYRQILGQKVEFLVSFYNNEISEKSEIFDDQFSVERPDGSNFTLKIRSTKLEDSAMYFCASRDRGEAFFGQGTRLTVV.

This clonotype was detected many times. This chain joins TRBV18 and TRBJ1-6; unclear D gene. V dropped 2 bases and J dropped 7 bases, with 6 bases sitting between them. Germline assignment: CDR1 KGHSH and CDR2 LQKENI. CDR3 length: 13 residues. In DNA form, the CDR3 reads TGTGCCAGCTCACCAGCCCCAAATTCACCCCTCCACTTT. It codes for CASSPAPNSPLHF. The whole variable domain, filled in from reference TRBV18 and TRBJ1-6, reads NAGVMQNPRHLVRRRGQEARLRCSPMKGHSHVYWYRQLPEEGLKFMVYLQKENIIDESGMPKERFSAEFPKEGPSILRIQQVVRGDSAAYFCASSPAPNSPLHFGNGTRLTVT.

The chain combines TRBV4-3 with TRBJ2-3; D ambiguous. Germline CDR1 LGHNA, CDR2 YSLEER. V shed 0 bases and J shed 2 bases, with 9 bases lying between them. The CDR3 length is 15 residues. DNA of the CDR3: TGCGCCAGCAGCCAAGATTTACCATTCACAGATACGCAGTATTTT. It specifies CASSQDLPFTDTQYF.

This clonotype came up a few times. For the CDR3, the DNA is TGTGCCAGCAGTCCGGACAGGGGGCGAAGGAACACTGAAGCTTTCTTT. Residues: CASSPDRGRRNTEAFF. The genes are TRBV27 and TRBJ1-1; 11 bases are shared with TRBD1. V dropped 5 bases and J dropped 1; count of bases not matched to a gene: 6. Germline CDR1 reads MNHEY; CDR2 reads SMNVEV (reference sequence). The CDR3 has 16 residues.

This clonotype has only a few counts. This sequence joins TRBV28 and TRBJ2-5; TRBD1 or TRBD2 may be the D gene (5 bases each). V lost 5 bases and J lost 5, with 12 bases in between. The CDR3 runs to 13 residues. In germline, CDR1 is MDHEN, CDR2 SYDVKM. The CDR3 loop reads CASSPNWGETQYF. CDR3 DNA sequence: TGTGCCAGCAGTCCCAATTGGGGGGAGACCCAGTACTTC.

The J gene is TRBJ2-5, the V gene TRBV6-1, with D perhaps being TRBD1 or TRBD2 (5 bases each). The CDR3 is 17 residues long. V was pared by 2 bases and J by 1 base, with 17 bases between. Germline V gene sequence: CDR1 MNHNS, CDR2 SASEGT. The chain's CDR3 is CASSENEGRRFQETQYF. The CDR3 DNA follows: TGTGCCAGCAGTGAAAACGAGGGACGGAGATTCCAAGAGACCCAGTACTTC.

V gene TRBV18 combines with J gene TRBJ2-7, with TRBD1 matching 8 bases. V shed 3 bases, J shed 2 bases, and the junction held 3 bases outside the gene matches. There are 14 residues in the CDR3. CDR1 and CDR2 (germline): KGHSH, LQKENI. The CDR3 is CASSPDRAPYEQYF. CDR3 nucleotides: TGTGCCAGCTCACCGGACAGGGCTCCCTACGAGCAGTACTTC.

This clonotype was observed a handful of times. This chain links TRBV5-4 with TRBJ2-5; no clear D. The CDR3 extends over 15 amino acids. Trimming cost V 0 bases and J 2 bases, with 11 bases left between them. Germline V lookup: CDR1 SGHNT, CDR2 YYREEE (reference sequence). This CDR3 reads CASSLAVQQQETQYF. The CDR3 DNA reads as TGTGCCAGCAGCTTGGCCGTACAGCAACAAGAGACCCAGTACTTC.

This chain connects TRBV11-2 to TRBJ1-2; no firm D call. This CDR3 contains 15 residues. The germline V gene encodes CDR1 SGHAT and CDR2 FQNNGV. The V gene lost 0 bases and the J gene lost 0 bases, with 8 bases spanning the gap. In DNA, the CDR3 is TGTGCCAGCAGCTTAGACCGATGGGCTAACTATGGCTACACCTTC. It encodes CASSLDRWANYGYTF.

This clonotype was observed at least ten times. The V and J genes are TRBV9 and TRBJ2-7; 7 nucleotides agree with TRBD1. The CDR3 length is 15 residues. Germline V CDR1 and CDR2: SGDLS, YYNGEE. Trimming at V came to 0 bases and at J to 2 bases, leaving 5 bases not matched to a gene. CDR3 amino acids: CASSVGQGRAYEQYF. CDR3 DNA sequence: TGTGCCAGCAGCGTAGGACAGGGCCGAGCCTACGAGCAGTACTTC.

At least ten counts were recorded for this clonotype. The chain employs TRBV30 and TRBJ1-1; D might be TRBD1 (5 bases). The CDR3 is 13 amino acids. The V end lost 0 bases, the J end lost 1 base, and 6 bases lay between the germline ends. Germline assignment: CDR1 GTSNPN and CDR2 SVGIG (reference sequence). As DNA, the CDR3 is TGTGCCTGGAGTGTTGGGGGGAACACTGAAGCTTTCTTT. It yields the protein CAWSVGGNTEAFF.

The chain carries TRBV27 and TRBJ2-7, with TRBD1 identical over 7 bases. Losses at the gene ends were 7 bases for V and 2 bases for J; bases not matched to a gene: 5. The CDR3 has 13 amino acids. The germline gives CDR1 MNHEY, CDR2 SMNVEV (reference sequence). This CDR3 reads CASIGTATYEQYF. CDR3 nucleotide sequence: TGTGCCAGCATCGGGACAGCCACCTACGAGCAGTACTTC.